This T cell receptor beta chain was captured by sequencing in a study of CD8+ T cells in alopecia areata. The overall study: Each of the treated patients was given oral tofacitinib, 5 to 10 mg twice daily, for moderate-to-severe alopecia areata. Affected scalp percentage set treated patients' severity scores.

Germline lookup yields CDR1 MDHEN and CDR2 SYDVKM. This CDR3 spans 15 amino acids. The J segment lost 3 bases and the V segment lost 6 bases, leaving 6 bases of the junction unmatched. As the sequencing template, cDNA was produced by extracting RNA and reverse transcribing it. Profiling relied on immunoSEQ multiplex PCR, and the TCRdb table lists in-frame clones only, not all of them. The sample carries 35,000 to 45,000 clones, roughly 92% recorded once. As regards this clone: Antigen specificity is unknown.

The treatment is: oral pan-JAK inhibitor, 5-10 mg twice daily. Overall study findings and caveats: Scalp and blood retained many expanded lesional clones during tofacitinib. Patients showed less clear TCR sequence sharing than mice, possibly partly because of HLA diversity.

V usage is TRBV28 and J usage is TRBJ2-1, with TRBD2 identical over 9 bases. This sample comprised CD8+ T cells sorted from blood, obtained at week 24, from a patient treated with tofacitinib. The sequence was collected from a human donor with alopecia areata. Here the CDR3 reads CASRPLAGNYNEQFF. For the CDR3, the DNA is TGTGCCAGCAGACCCCTAGCGGGGAACTACAATGAGCAGTTCTTC.